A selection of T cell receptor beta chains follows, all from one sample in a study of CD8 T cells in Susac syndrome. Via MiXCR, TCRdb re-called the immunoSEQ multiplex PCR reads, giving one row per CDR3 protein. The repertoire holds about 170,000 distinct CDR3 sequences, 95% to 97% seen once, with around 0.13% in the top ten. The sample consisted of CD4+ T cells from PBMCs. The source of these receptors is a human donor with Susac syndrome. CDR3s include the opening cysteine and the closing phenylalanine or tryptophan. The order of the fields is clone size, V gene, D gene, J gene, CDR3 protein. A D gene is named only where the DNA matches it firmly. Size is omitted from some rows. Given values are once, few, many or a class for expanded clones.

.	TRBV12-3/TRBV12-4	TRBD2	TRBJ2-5	CASSLARSGGETQYF
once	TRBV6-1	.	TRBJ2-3	CASRSYTSTDTQYF
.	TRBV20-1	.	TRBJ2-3	CSARDTGSTDTQYF
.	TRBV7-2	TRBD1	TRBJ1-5	CASSAGTVNQPQHF
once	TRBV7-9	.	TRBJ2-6	CASSLGIGSGANVLTF
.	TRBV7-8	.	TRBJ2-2	CASSPGYRANTGELFF
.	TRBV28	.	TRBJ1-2	CASLPGTRNYGYTF
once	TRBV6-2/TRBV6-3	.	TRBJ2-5	CASRLLSRPQETQYF
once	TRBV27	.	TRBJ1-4	CASSSRGHEKLFF
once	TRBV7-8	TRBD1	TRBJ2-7	CASSWTGATYEQYF
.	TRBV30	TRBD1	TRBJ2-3	CAWSDLTGTNTQYF
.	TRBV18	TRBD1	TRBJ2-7	CASSPGQAMGEQYF
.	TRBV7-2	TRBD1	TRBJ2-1	CASSMTGKGLNEQFF
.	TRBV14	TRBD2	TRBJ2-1	CASSQDVRLAAFREQFF
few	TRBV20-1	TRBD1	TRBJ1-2	CSAKTGGGGYTF
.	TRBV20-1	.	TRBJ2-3	CSARGSGTDTQYF
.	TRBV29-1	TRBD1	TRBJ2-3	CSVRTGGADTQYF
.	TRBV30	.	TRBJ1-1	CAWTFGLNTEAFF
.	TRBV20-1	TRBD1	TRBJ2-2	CSATRQGSNTGELFF
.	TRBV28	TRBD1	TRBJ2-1	CASSPGQGNNEQFF
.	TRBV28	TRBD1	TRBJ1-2	CASSPPDRVDGYTF
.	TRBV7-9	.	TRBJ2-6	CASSLALRGRYPNVLTF
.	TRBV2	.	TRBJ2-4	CASTLLGSSGNIQYF
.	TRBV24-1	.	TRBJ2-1	CATSDGPSYNEQFF
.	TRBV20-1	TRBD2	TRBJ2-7	CSADRGGRVDEQYF
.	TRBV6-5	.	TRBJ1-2	CANTKGTNYGYTF
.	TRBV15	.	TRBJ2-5	CATSRHQETQYF
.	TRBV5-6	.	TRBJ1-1	CASSRGQLVEAFF
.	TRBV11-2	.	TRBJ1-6	CASSVNSYGSPLHF
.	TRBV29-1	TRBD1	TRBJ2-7	CSARQGAYEQYF
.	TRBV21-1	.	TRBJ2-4	CASSGHPGGLAGGLAKNIQYF
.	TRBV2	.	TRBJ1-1	CASSGPGGANTEAFF
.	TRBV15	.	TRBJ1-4	CATSRDKGAANEKLFF